Below, 17 T cell receptor beta chains from the same sample are listed, as sequenced in a study of T cell responses to AZD1222 COVID-19 vaccine. Profiled with immunoSEQ multiplex PCR; TCRdb holds only in-frame clones, not every one. The sample has about 150,000 clones, about 92% seen once; the top ten hold approximately 2.1%. The sequencing here drew on peripheral blood, taken on day 0 of AZD1222 vaccination. The receptor set was obtained from an adult in good health.

The chain recombines TRBV7-3 with TRBJ2-2, with D perhaps matching TRBD2 (7 bases). The V end was cut by 2 bases, the J end by 0 bases, with 13 bases between. CDR3 length: 17 residues. Germline CDR1 SGHTA, CDR2 FQGTGA. DNA of the CDR3: TGTGCCAGCAGCTTAGGGCGCGGGGGCCCGAACACCGGGGAGCTGTTTTTT. Amino acid sequence: CASSLGRGGPNTGELFF.

The rearrangement joins TRBV13 to TRBJ2-2; D uncertain. CDR3 length: 14 residues. In germline, CDR1 is PRHDT, CDR2 FYEKMQ (reference sequence). The ends were cut back, 1 base at V and 3 bases at J, with 6 bases in the middle. For the CDR3, the DNA is TGTGCCAGCAGCTTAGTTGGGGACACCGGGGAGCTGTTTTTT. Translated, it gives CASSLVGDTGELFF.

The chain joins TRBV18 to TRBJ1-1; 7 bases agree with TRBD1. J was trimmed by 1 base and V by 5 bases; bases with no gene match: 4. This CDR3 comprises 14 residues. From germline, CDR1 is KGHSH and CDR2 LQKENI. CDR3: CASSERTGNTEAFF. In DNA, the CDR3 is TGTGCCAGCTCAGAACGGACAGGGAACACTGAAGCTTTCTTT.

This chain links TRBV7-9 with TRBJ2-7; 7 bases match TRBD2. The V gene end was trimmed by 4 bases and the J gene end by 0 bases; junction bases not matched to a gene: 3. In germline, CDR1 is SEHNR, CDR2 FQNEAQ (reference sequence). The CDR3 is 14 residues long. CDR3 sequence (DNA): TGTGCCAGCAGCTCTCGGACTAGCTCCTACGAGCAGTACTTC. Translated, it gives CASSSRTSSYEQYF.

J is TRBJ2-7 and V is TRBV28; D gene unclear. The CDR3 runs to 11 residues. V gave up 6 bases and J gave up 4 bases, with 7 bases separating them. Germline V CDR1 and CDR2: MDHEN, SYDVKM. The DNA of the CDR3 is TGTGCCAGCAGGGCCCGATACGAGCAGTACTTC. Translating gives CASRARYEQYF.

The gene calls are TRBV4-2 and TRBJ1-2, with a weak D call TRBD1 (5 bases). V dropped 0 bases and J dropped 8 bases, with 13 bases sitting between them. The CDR3 has 14 residues. Germline assignment: CDR1 LGHNA and CDR2 YNFKEQ. The CDR3 protein is CASSQELSREGYTF. In DNA form, the CDR3 reads TGTGCCAGCAGCCAAGAACTTAGCAGGGAAGGCTACACCTTC.

J is TRBJ1-6 and V is TRBV15; no reliable D call. V was clipped by 0 bases and J by 4 bases, with 10 bases between them. The CDR3 is 16 residues long. The germline CDR1 and CDR2 sequences are LNHNV and YYDKDF (reference sequence). CDR3 sequence: CATSRDAGFYNSPLHF. CDR3 bases: TGTGCCACCAGCAGAGATGCGGGGTTTTATAATTCACCCCTCCACTTT.

The chain links TRBV19 to TRBJ1-1; TRBD1 might be the D (6 bases). The CDR3 contains 12 residues. Trimming removed 5 bases at V and 7 bases at J, with 11 bases between. Germline V gives CDR1 LNHDA, CDR2 SQIVND (reference sequence). CDR3 sequence: CASSGGGIEAFF. In nucleotides, the CDR3 is TGTGCCAGTAGTGGAGGGGGAATTGAAGCTTTCTTT.

This chain links TRBV19 with TRBJ1-1, with a weak D call TRBD1 (5 bases). Trimming shortened V by 4 bases and J by 2 bases, and 14 bases separated the two germline ends. CDR3 length: 15 amino acids. From germline, CDR1 is LNHDA and CDR2 SQIVND (reference sequence). The CDR3 is CASSTPGGTNTEAFF. CDR3 nucleotide sequence: TGTGCCAGTAGTACCCCGGGGGGGACCAACACTGAAGCTTTCTTT.

This chain connects TRBV19 to TRBJ2-5; perhaps TRBD1 as D (6 bases). The V gene's germline CDR1 is LNHDA and CDR2 SQIVND (reference sequence). V was pared by 5 bases and J by 2 bases, with 15 bases between. The CDR3 length is 15 residues. CDR3 region: CASSSSQGKQETQYF. CDR3 sequence (DNA): TGTGCCAGTAGTTCTTCACAGGGAAAACAAGAGACCCAGTACTTC.

V is TRBV19 and J is TRBJ1-5; D unresolved. The CDR3 runs to 15 residues. Looked up from germline, CDR1 is LNHDA and CDR2 is SQIVND (reference sequence). Trimming took off 1 base at V and 0 bases at J, with 7 bases between the two ends. The CDR3 DNA reads TGTGCCAGTAGTATAGTTCCGGATAGCAATCAGCCCCAGCATTTT. Residues: CASSIVPDSNQPQHF.

The V gene is TRBV7-2, the J gene TRBJ1-2; D gene uncertain. The CDR3 is made up of 14 amino acids. Germline CDR1 and CDR2: SGHTA and FQGNSA. Trimming left V 4 bases short and J 0 bases short, with 9 bases between. The CDR3: CASSSTTANYGYTF. In nucleotides, the CDR3 is TGTGCCAGCAGCTCAACGACGGCTAACTATGGCTACACCTTC.

V gene TRBV2 combines with J gene TRBJ1-2; 8 positions agree with TRBD1. CDR1 and CDR2 from the germline V gene are SNHLY and FYNNEI. After removal of 4 bases from V and 4 bases from J, the junction contained 2 bases not matched to a gene. This CDR3 is built from 13 residues. In DNA, the CDR3 is TGTGCCAGCAGTGGGGACAGGATCTATGGCTACACCTTC. This codes for CASSGDRIYGYTF.

This sequence joins TRBV12-5 and TRBJ1-1, with D maybe TRBD1 (5 bases). CDR1 LGHNT and CDR2 FRNRAP come from the germline V gene. Trimming removed 4 bases at V and 6 bases at J, with 18 bases between. The CDR3 is 15 residues long. CDR3 sequence reads: CASGSGPISSAEAFF. The CDR3 DNA sequence: TGTGCTAGTGGTTCGGGACCGATCAGTAGCGCTGAAGCTTTCTTT.

This chain connects TRBV2 to TRBJ2-7; 8 bases line up with TRBD1. Germline trimming cut 6 bases from V and 0 bases from J; bases unmatched to any gene: 1. This CDR3 spans 13 amino acids. Germline CDR1 is SNHLY and CDR2 is FYNNEI. The DNA of the CDR3 is TGTGCCAGCAGGGGACAGGTCTCCTACGAGCAGTACTTC. Encoded protein: CASRGQVSYEQYF.

The genes are TRBV5-8 and TRBJ2-3; the D gene could be TRBD1 or TRBD2 (6 bases each). Looked up from germline, CDR1 is SGHTS and CDR2 is YDEGEE. V lost 1 base to trimming and J lost 6 bases, with 12 bases between them. CDR3 length: 14 amino acids. The CDR3 is CASSLRGASDTQYF. Here the CDR3 DNA reads TGTGCCAGCAGCTTGAGGGGGGCATCGGATACGCAGTATTTT.

The rearrangement links TRBV5-4 to TRBJ2-1; 13 positions agree with TRBD2. J lost 0 bases, V lost 4 bases, and 4 bases had no gene match. Germline CDR1 is SGHNT and CDR2 is YYREEE (reference sequence). CDR3 size: 17 residues. The CDR3 spells CASSPGLAGSSYNEQFF. CDR3 nucleotide sequence: TGTGCCAGCAGCCCGGGACTAGCGGGAAGCTCCTACAATGAGCAGTTCTTC.